One sample yielded the 9 T cell receptor beta chains listed below, sequenced in a study of shared clonotypes between healthy human individuals. TCRdb's table, derived via immunoSEQ multiplex PCR, lists solely in-frame clones and lacks some. The sample holds around 530,000 clones, around 76% seen once. The sample comprised PBMCs. The receptors derive from a woman between 40 and 55 years old in good health. Some clones in this sample may be carry-over from other donors' samples.

This chain connects TRBV5-1 to TRBJ2-2, with D tentatively TRBD1 (6 bases). The length of the CDR3 is 14 residues. Between the trimmed V and J ends, which lost 4 bases and 6 bases, there was a span of 13 bases. CDR1 is SGHRS and CDR2 is YFSETQ in the germline V gene. The CDR3 sequence: CASSNDRWPGELFF. CDR3 nucleotides: TGCGCCAGCAGCAATGACAGGTGGCCCGGGGAGCTGTTTTTT.

With regard to this clone: Only one base separates this from a far larger clonotype, so it likely reflects a read error. The chain joins TRBV5-8 to TRBJ2-5, with 7 bases matching TRBD1. The V gene's germline CDR1 is SGHTS and CDR2 YDEGEE. CDR3 size: 14 residues. The CDR3 protein is CASSQGQIQEAQYF. For the CDR3, the DNA is TGTGCCAGCAGCCAGGGACAGATCCAAGAGGCCCAGTACTTC.

The gene calls are TRBV28 and TRBJ1-4; the D gene is possibly TRBD1 (5 bases). The CDR3 consists of 12 residues. The germline gives CDR1 MDHEN, CDR2 SYDVKM. Trimming removed 6 bases at V and 7 bases at J, with 9 bases between. This chain's CDR3 is CASRSGGEKLFF. In nucleotides, the CDR3 is TGTGCCAGCAGATCTGGGGGTGAAAAACTGTTTTTT.

The V gene is TRBV11-3, the J gene TRBJ2-2; no clear D. With 4 bases removed from V and 6 bases from J, the gap between germline ends came to 9 bases. There are 13 residues in the CDR3. Germline loops: CDR1 SGHNT, CDR2 YENEEA. The CDR3, as DNA: TGTGCCAGCAGCTCACAAGATCCCGGGGAGCTGTTTTTT. Translated: CASSSQDPGELFF. The entire variable domain, with the rest obtained from reference TRBV11-3 and TRBJ2-2, is as follows: EAGVVQSPRYKIIEKKQPVAFWCNPISGHNTLYWYLQNLGQGPELLIRYENEEAVDDSQLPKDRFSAERLKGVDSTLKIQPAELGDSAVYLCASSSQDPGELFFGEGSRLTVL.

With regard to this clone: Germline and junction disagree at one end, which may indicate a read error. V and J are TRBV15 and TRBJ2-7, with a tentative D call TRBD2 (7 bases). The CDR3 has 16 residues. Germline loops: CDR1 LNHNV, CDR2 YYDKDF (reference sequence). The CDR3 bases are TGTGCCACCAACAGAGGGGGGGGAACAGGGTGGTACGAGCAGTACTTC. This gives the protein CATNRGGGTGWYEQYF.

The genes are TRBV28 and TRBJ2-3; the D is unclear. Germline values: CDR1 MDHEN, CDR2 SYDVKM. CDR3 size: 15 residues. Trimming took off 4 bases at V and 3 bases at J, with 14 bases between the two ends. CDR3 nucleotide sequence: TGTGCCAGCAGTTATATAACTTATGCTACAGATACGCAGTATTTT. This sequence encodes CASSYITYATDTQYF. Looking up the rest from reference TRBV28 and TRBJ2-3 gives the full variable domain: DVKVTQSSRYLVKRTGEKVFLECVQDMDHENMFWYRQDPGLGLRLIYFSYDVKMKEKGDIPEGYSVSREKKERFSLILESASTNQTSMYLCASSYITYATDTQYFGPGTRLTVL.

The chain has TRBV10-3 and TRBJ2-5; D not certain. V lost 3 bases and J 2 bases, leaving 19 bases between the germline ends. The CDR3 is 17 amino acids. Per germline, CDR1 ENHRY and CDR2 SYGVKD. CDR3 in DNA: TGTGCCATCAGTGACGACGAACTTAGATCCTGGCAAGAGACCCAGTACTTC. Its protein product is CAISDDELRSWQETQYF.

The V gene is TRBV30, the J gene TRBJ2-7; D may be TRBD1 (5 bases). Germline V gene sequence: CDR1 GTSNPN, CDR2 SVGIG (reference sequence). Between the trimmed V and J ends, which lost 0 bases and 2 bases, there was a span of 11 bases. The CDR3 runs 14 residues. CDR3 DNA: TGTGCCTGGAGTGTAGGGGCTACAACCTACGAGCAGTACTTC. Protein sequence: CAWSVGATTYEQYF.

This rearrangement joins TRBV6-5 to TRBJ2-7; D gene uncertain. Trimming removed 2 bases at V and 6 bases at J, with 11 bases between. Looked up from germline, CDR1 is MNHEY and CDR2 is SVGAGI. This CDR3 has 13 residues. CDR3 DNA: TGTGCCAGCAGTTACAGGCAGAAGGGCGAGCAGTACTTC. It encodes CASSYRQKGEQYF.